The TCR beta chain described here comes from a study of beta chain features in type 1 diabetes. Overall study context: The examined sorted cells totaled 107,917,701 across samples. Study observations and caveats: VDJ junctions from patients with type 1 diabetes contained fewer insertions and more deletions.

Germline V gene sequence: CDR1 SGHRS, CDR2 YFSETQ. CDR3 length equals 15 residues. Trimming removed 3 bases from V and 5 bases from J; junction bases left unmatched: 7. Sequenced material consisted of expressed TCRB transcripts (all of the isolated RNA was reverse transcribed). Mean read depth for naive, central memory and regulatory T cell samples was around 3.8 million reads. The data were produced by immunoSEQ multiplex PCR, yet TCRdb's version contains in-frame clones alone and is incomplete. The table has about 360,000 clones, roughly 12% seen once; the top ten hold about 0.018%. One heparinised blood draw, averaging roughly 0.11 L, came from each donor. Worth noting for this clone: Its antigen is currently unknown.

Input material: naive CD4+ T cells from blood. The sequence came from a man aged 18-30 years in good health. The chain carries TRBV5-1 and TRBJ2-1; 8 bases agree with TRBD2. The CDR3 coding sequence is TGCGCCAGCAGCTGGAGACTAGCGAGAAACAATGAGCAGTTCTTC. It yields the protein CASSWRLARNNEQFF.